This T cell receptor (beta chain) was retrieved from a study of blood T cell repertoires in COVID-19. Study details: PBMCs, B-cell-depleted T cells, or T cells provided the cDNA or gDNA that made up the material.

The V and J ends lost 2 bases and 6 bases, in that order; junction bases with no gene match: 9. Germline CDR1 LGHNT, CDR2 FRNRAP. This CDR3 is built from 15 residues. In the original analysis: Nucleated cell number was recorded as an estimate derived from reference gene primer amplification. Clones were sequenced by immunoSEQ multiplex PCR, and TCRdb holds only the in-frame ones, with some missing. That table furnishes V, J and clone size, whereas the DNA furnished D and trimming. The sample has 250,000 or so clones, around 81% seen once; the top ten hold roughly 3.1%. Participants' own reports of clinical history determined their cohort assignment. In Cohort 3, a recovered donor had either two negative PCRs, clearance, or symptom resolution.

The sample comprised PBMCs or T cells enriched from blood (not recorded which). V and J are TRBV12-5 and TRBJ2-7; 8 bases fit TRBD1. This clonotype was sampled from a man aged 45-60 years who had recovered from COVID-19. CDR3 in amino acids: CASGLFTSGGGEQYF. DNA of the CDR3: TGTGCTAGTGGTTTGTTCACCTCAGGGGGCGGCGAGCAGTACTTC.